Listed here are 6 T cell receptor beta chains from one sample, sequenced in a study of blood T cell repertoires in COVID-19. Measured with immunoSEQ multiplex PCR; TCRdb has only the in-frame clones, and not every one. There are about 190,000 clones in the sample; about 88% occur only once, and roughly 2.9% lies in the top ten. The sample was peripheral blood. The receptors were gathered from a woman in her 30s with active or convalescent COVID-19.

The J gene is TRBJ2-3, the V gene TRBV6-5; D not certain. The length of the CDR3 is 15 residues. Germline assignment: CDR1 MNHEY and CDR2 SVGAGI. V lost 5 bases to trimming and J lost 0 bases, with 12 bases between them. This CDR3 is CASSTRTPSTDTQYF. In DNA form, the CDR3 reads TGTGCCAGCAGTACCCGTACTCCTAGCACAGATACGCAGTATTTT.

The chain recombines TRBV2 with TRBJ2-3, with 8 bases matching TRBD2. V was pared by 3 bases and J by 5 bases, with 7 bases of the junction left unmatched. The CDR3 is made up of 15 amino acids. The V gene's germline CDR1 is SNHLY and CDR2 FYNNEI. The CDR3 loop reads CASSDRGGNRDTQYF. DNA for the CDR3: TGTGCCAGCAGTGACCGGGGGGGCAATCGAGATACGCAGTATTTT.

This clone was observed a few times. The CDR3 region has the DNA TGTGCCAGCAGCCAACATTCCCGGGATACGCAGTATTTT. This gives the protein CASSQHSRDTQYF. This rearrangement joins TRBV14 to TRBJ2-3; D gene unclear. CDR3 size: 13 residues. Germline V gene sequence: CDR1 SGHDN, CDR2 FVKESK. Trimming removed 2 bases from V and 6 bases from J, with 9 bases in between.

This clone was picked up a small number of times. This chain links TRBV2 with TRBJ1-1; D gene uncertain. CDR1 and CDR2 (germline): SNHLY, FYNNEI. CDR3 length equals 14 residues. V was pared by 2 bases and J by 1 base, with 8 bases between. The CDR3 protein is CASSEYGENTEAFF. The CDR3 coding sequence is TGTGCCAGCAGTGAATATGGAGAGAACACTGAAGCTTTCTTT.

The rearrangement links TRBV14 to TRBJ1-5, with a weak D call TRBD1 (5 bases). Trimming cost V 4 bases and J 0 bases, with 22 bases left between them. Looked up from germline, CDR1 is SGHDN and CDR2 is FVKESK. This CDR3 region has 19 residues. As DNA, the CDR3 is TGTGCCAGCAGCCCACTTCCTACGGGGGGGGGAATTAGCAATCAGCCCCAGCATTTT. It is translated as CASSPLPTGGGISNQPQHF.

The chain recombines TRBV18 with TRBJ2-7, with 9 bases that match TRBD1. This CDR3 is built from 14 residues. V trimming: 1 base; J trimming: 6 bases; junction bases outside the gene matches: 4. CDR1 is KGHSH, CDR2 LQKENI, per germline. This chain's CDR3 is CASSPRSGQGEQYF. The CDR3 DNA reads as TGTGCCAGCTCACCACGATCGGGACAGGGCGAGCAGTACTTC.